One sample yielded the 15 T cell receptor beta chains listed below, sequenced in a study of blood T cell repertoires in COVID-19 (dated by TCRdb to 2018 to 2021). Library generation was performed with the immunoSEQ multiplex PCR assay. TCRdb mirrors the immuneACCESS table, restricted to in-frame sequences. Some clones are absent from its copies; in checked studies, under half trace to an unresolved V gene, and the reason for the others is unknown. Counted in this sample were 200,000 to 250,000 clones; roughly 80% of them appeared once. 8% to 13% of the sample is in the top ten clones. The sample taken for sequencing was peripheral blood. The receptors stem from a woman over 75 with acute or convalescent COVID-19.

This chain joins TRBV10-1 and TRBJ2-5; 9 bases fit TRBD1. J gave up 6 bases and V 3 bases, and 5 bases lay outside the gene matches. This CDR3 has 14 amino acids. Germline V gene lookup returns CDR1 WNHNN and CDR2 SYGVQD (reference sequence). The chain's CDR3 is CASSDGGQGKTQYF. For the CDR3, the DNA is TGCGCCAGCAGTGATGGGGGACAGGGAAAGACCCAGTACTTC.

The chain has TRBV2 and TRBJ1-5, with TRBD1 identical over 8 bases. The CDR3 totals 16 residues. Germline values: CDR1 SNHLY, CDR2 FYNNEI. Trimming at V came to 6 bases and at J to 2 bases, leaving 9 bases not matched to a gene. In DNA form, the CDR3 reads TGTGCCAGCAGACTAGCAGGGGGCTACGGCAATCAGCCCCAGCATTTT. Its protein product is CASRLAGGYGNQPQHF.

This rearrangement joins TRBV5-6 to TRBJ1-2; D is perhaps TRBD1 (5 bases). CDR1 and CDR2 (germline): SGHDT, YYEEEE. The CDR3 is made up of 12 amino acids. The ends were cut back, 2 bases at V and 7 bases at J, with 9 bases in the middle. The CDR3 sequence is CASSFPTGGYTF. CDR3 nucleotides: TGTGCCAGCAGCTTTCCCACAGGTGGCTACACCTTC.

The chain carries TRBV5-4 and TRBJ2-3, with 8 bases identical to TRBD2. J gave up 0 bases and V 1 base, and 4 bases lay outside the gene matches. CDR1 and CDR2 (germline): SGHNT, YYREEE (reference sequence). This CDR3 region has 16 residues. CDR3 protein: CASSLYQRGSTDTQYF. CDR3 nucleotides: TGTGCCAGCAGCTTGTACCAGCGGGGGAGCACAGATACGCAGTATTTT.

This chain uses TRBV5-1 with TRBJ1-5; D unresolved. The V end lost 3 bases, the J end lost 0 bases, and 4 bases lay between the germline ends. Germline V lookup: CDR1 SGHRS, CDR2 YFSETQ. The CDR3 extends over 13 amino acids. CDR3 sequence reads: CASSYGSNQPQHF. The CDR3 DNA is TGCGCCAGCAGCTACGGTAGCAATCAGCCCCAGCATTTT.

The chain links TRBV7-6 to TRBJ1-3; 8 nucleotides match TRBD1. The V gene end was trimmed by 1 base and the J gene end by 0 bases; junction bases not matched to a gene: 2. CDR3 length: 16 amino acids. Germline CDR1 SGHVS, CDR2 FNYEAQ. CDR3: CASSLGTGFSGNTIYF. In DNA form, the CDR3 reads TGTGCCAGCAGCTTAGGGACAGGGTTCTCTGGAAACACCATATATTTT.

This chain connects TRBV5-1 to TRBJ1-3; D gene uncertain. CDR1 SGHRS and CDR2 YFSETQ come from the germline V gene. V lost 0 bases, J lost 2 bases, and 12 bases lay in between. This CDR3 has 16 amino acids. CDR3 residues: CASSLVLGSPGNTIYF. The CDR3 coding sequence is TGCGCCAGCAGCTTGGTATTGGGGAGCCCTGGAAACACCATATATTTT.

V is TRBV20-1 and J is TRBJ2-1, with 9 nucleotides matching TRBD2. The CDR3 runs to 15 residues. J lost 4 bases, V lost 3 bases, and 7 bases had no gene match. Germline V CDR1 and CDR2: DFQATT, SNEGSKA (reference sequence). The CDR3 DNA reads as TGCAGTGCTAGTCTGCGGGAGGGCAATTACAATGAGCAGTTCTTC. It translates to CSASLREGNYNEQFF.

The chain uses TRBV19 and TRBJ1-2; 8 nucleotides agree with TRBD1. CDR1 is LNHDA and CDR2 is SQIVND in the germline V gene (reference sequence). Germline trimming cut 5 bases from V and 4 bases from J; bases unmatched to any gene: 6. This CDR3 has 14 amino acids. CDR3 nucleotides: TGTGCCAGTAGTGCCGGACAGGGACTCTATGGCTACACCTTC. This translates into CASSAGQGLYGYTF.

The V gene is TRBV19, the J gene TRBJ2-2; D may be TRBD1 (5 bases). The V and J ends lost 4 bases and 2 bases respectively, with 8 bases between them. CDR3 length: 14 amino acids. The germline V gene encodes CDR1 LNHDA and CDR2 SQIVND (reference sequence). In DNA form, the CDR3 reads TGTGCCAGTAGTAGGACACAAAACACCGGGGAGCTGTTTTTT. It codes for CASSRTQNTGELFF. Supplemented by reference TRBV19 and TRBJ2-2, the full variable domain reads DGGITQSPKYLFRKEGQNVTLSCEQNLNHDAMYWYRQDPGQGLRLIYYSQIVNDFQKGDIAEGYSVSREKKESFPLTVTSAQKNPTAFYLCASSRTQNTGELFFGEGSRLTVL.

The chain has TRBV6-1 and TRBJ1-1; 8 positions match TRBD1. The J segment lost 0 bases and the V segment lost 2 bases, leaving 5 bases of the junction unmatched. Germline CDR1 MNHNS, CDR2 SASEGT. CDR3 length: 16 amino acids. CDR3: CASSEPGTGLNTEAFF. For the CDR3, the DNA is TGTGCCAGCAGTGAACCCGGGACAGGCTTGAACACTGAAGCTTTCTTT.

The V call is TRBV5-1, the J call TRBJ1-1, with 10 nucleotides matching TRBD1. The CDR3 is 15 residues long. V gave up 3 bases and J gave up 4 bases; unmatched junction bases: 6. The germline V gene has CDR1 SGHRS and CDR2 YFSETQ. CDR3 in amino acids: CASSWGQGLLTEAFF. CDR3 sequence (DNA): TGCGCCAGCAGCTGGGGACAGGGGCTACTCACTGAAGCTTTCTTT.

The genes are TRBV3-1 (or the pseudogene TRBV3-2) and TRBJ1-3, with 8 bases aligning to TRBD1. Germline V gene lookup returns CDR1 LGHDT and CDR2 YNNKEL (reference sequence). The CDR3 totals 16 residues. V lost 6 bases and J lost 5; bases outside the gene matches: 12. The CDR3 DNA reads TGTGCCAGCAGTCAGGAGAGACAGGGGAGGAGAAACACCATATATTTT. This codes for CASSQERQGRRNTIYF.

This chain connects TRBV7-2 to TRBJ2-1; weak D call: TRBD1 (6 bases). The V end lost 5 bases, the J end lost 2 bases, and 13 bases lay between the germline ends. The CDR3 length is 15 residues. The germline V gene has CDR1 SGHTA and CDR2 FQGNSA. This CDR3 reads CASSGLGAAYNEQFF. The CDR3 coding sequence is TGTGCCAGCAGCGGTCTGGGGGCGGCCTACAATGAGCAGTTCTTC.

The chain joins TRBV3-1 (or the pseudogene TRBV3-2) to TRBJ2-7, with 9 bases identical to TRBD2. This CDR3 has 15 amino acids. V gave up 4 bases and J gave up 4 bases; unmatched junction bases: 8. CDR1 is LGHDT, CDR2 YNNKEL, per germline (reference sequence). The CDR3 spells CASSRAGGHFYEQYF. The CDR3 region has the DNA TGTGCCAGCAGCCGGGCGGGGGGGCATTTTTACGAGCAGTACTTC.